The clone carrying this TCR beta chain turned up a few times. Antigen unknown. V lost 5 bases and J 2 bases, leaving 18 bases between the germline ends. The V gene's germline CDR1 is SGHTA and CDR2 FQGTGA. The CDR3 has 17 amino acids. Patients having uncontrolled infection, another autoimmune disease, pregnancy or lactation were not included. The study based diagnoses on clinical symptoms, serum thyroxine and TRAb, thyroid ultrasound and orbital computed tomography. TCR beta CDR3 region amplification was performed from RNA transcripts. TCR CDR3 underwent first-round RT-PCR with the HTBI primer set. TCRdb recomputed calls from the multiplex PCR reads with MiXCR, one row per CDR3 protein. In the table there are around 420,000 distinct CDR3 sequences, around 13% of which are singletons. This sample was taken from a study of T cells in Graves' hyperthyroidism and ophthalmopathy. General observations from the study: Stable hyperthyroidism and ophthalmopathy were separated using 13 V-J signatures.

This chain links TRBV7-3 with TRBJ2-2, with D tentatively TRBD1 (6 bases). The source material was blood. This receptor was obtained from a young woman with Graves' hyperthyroidism. CDR3 in amino acids: CASSLDRDKENTGELFF. The DNA for the CDR3 is TGTGCCAGCAGCCTCGACCGGGACAAAGAAAACACCGGGGAGCTGTTTTTT.